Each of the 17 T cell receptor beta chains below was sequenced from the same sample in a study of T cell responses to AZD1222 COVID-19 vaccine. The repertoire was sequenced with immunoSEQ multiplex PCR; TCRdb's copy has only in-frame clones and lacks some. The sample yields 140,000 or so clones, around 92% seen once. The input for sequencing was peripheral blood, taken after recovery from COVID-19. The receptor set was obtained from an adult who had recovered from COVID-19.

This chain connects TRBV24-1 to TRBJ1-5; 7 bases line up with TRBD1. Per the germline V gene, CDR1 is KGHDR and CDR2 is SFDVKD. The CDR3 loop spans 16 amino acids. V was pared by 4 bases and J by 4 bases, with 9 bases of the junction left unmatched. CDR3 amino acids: CATSDAMGQSNQPQHF. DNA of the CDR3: TGTGCCACCAGTGACGCAATGGGACAGAGTAATCAGCCCCAGCATTTT.

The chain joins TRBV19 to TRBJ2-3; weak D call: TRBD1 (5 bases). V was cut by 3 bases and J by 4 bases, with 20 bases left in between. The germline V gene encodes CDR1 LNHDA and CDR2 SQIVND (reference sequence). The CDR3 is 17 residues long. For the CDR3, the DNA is TGTGCCAGTAGTATTAGGCAGGGTCCAGGCCGTGCAGATACGCAGTATTTT. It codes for CASSIRQGPGRADTQYF.

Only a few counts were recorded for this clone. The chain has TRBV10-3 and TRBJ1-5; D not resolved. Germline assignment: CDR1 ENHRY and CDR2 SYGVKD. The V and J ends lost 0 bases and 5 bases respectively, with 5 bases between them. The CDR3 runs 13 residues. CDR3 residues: CAISESGYQPQHF. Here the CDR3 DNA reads TGTGCCATCAGTGAGTCTGGTTATCAGCCCCAGCATTTT.

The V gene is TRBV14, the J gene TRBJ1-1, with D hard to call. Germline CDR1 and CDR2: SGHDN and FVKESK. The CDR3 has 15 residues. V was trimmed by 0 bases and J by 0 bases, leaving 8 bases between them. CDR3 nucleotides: TGTGCCAGCAGCCAAGAGTCCTTCATGAACACTGAAGCTTTCTTT. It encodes CASSQESFMNTEAFF.

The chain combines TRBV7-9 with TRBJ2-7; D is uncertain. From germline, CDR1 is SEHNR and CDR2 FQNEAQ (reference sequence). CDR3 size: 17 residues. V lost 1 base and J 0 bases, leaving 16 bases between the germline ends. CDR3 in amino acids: CASSLDSLAGPSYEQYF. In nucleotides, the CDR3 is TGTGCCAGCAGCTTAGATTCGCTGGCAGGTCCCTCCTACGAGCAGTACTTC.

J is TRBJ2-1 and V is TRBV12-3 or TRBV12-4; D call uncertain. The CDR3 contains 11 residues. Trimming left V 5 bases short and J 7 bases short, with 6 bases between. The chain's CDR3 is CASSPMNEQFF. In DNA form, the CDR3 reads TGTGCCAGCAGTCCTATGAATGAGCAGTTCTTC.

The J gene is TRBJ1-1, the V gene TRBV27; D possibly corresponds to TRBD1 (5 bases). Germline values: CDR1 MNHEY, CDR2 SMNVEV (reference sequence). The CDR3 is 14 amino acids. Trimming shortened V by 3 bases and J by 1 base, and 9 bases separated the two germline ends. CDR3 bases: TGTGCCAGCAGTTTTGGGGGACCGAACACTGAAGCTTTCTTT. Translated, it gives CASSFGGPNTEAFF.

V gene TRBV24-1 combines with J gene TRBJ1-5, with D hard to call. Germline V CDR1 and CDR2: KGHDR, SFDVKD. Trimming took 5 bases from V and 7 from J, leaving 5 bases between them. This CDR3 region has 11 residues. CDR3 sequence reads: CATSAPQPQHF. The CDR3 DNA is TGTGCCACCAGTGCCCCCCAGCCCCAGCATTTT.

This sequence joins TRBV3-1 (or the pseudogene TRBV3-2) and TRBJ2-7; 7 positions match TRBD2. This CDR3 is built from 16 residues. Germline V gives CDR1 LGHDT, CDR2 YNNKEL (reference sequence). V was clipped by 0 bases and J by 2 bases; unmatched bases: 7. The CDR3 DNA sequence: TGTGCCAGCAGCCAAGATAGCCCTAGCGGAGCCTACGAGCAGTACTTC. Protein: CASSQDSPSGAYEQYF.

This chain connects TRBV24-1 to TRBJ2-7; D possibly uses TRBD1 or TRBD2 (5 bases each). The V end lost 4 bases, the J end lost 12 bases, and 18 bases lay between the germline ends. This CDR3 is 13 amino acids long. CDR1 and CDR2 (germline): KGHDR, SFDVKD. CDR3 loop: CATSDPGRGGLYF. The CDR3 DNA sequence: TGTGCCACCAGTGACCCGGGACGGGGTGGATTGTACTTC.

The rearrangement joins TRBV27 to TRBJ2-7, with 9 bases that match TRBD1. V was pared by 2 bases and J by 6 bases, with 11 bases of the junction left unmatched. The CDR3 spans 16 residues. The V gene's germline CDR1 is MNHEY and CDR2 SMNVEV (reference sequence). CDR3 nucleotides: TGTGCCAGCAGTTTAACCCTAAACCCGACAGGGGGCGAGCAGTACTTC. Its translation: CASSLTLNPTGGEQYF.

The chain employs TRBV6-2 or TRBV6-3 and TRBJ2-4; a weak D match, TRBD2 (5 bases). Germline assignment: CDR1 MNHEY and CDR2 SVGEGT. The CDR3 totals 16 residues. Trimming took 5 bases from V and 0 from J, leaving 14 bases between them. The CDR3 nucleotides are TGTGCCAGCAGTCACGACCTCGGAGGAGCCAAAAACATTCAGTACTTC. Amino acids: CASSHDLGGAKNIQYF.

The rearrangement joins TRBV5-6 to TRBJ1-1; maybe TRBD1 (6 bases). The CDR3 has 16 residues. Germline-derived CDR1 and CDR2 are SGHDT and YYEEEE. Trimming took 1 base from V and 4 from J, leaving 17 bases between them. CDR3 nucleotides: TGTGCCAGCAGCTTGTCGGGACACCCTACGGGCACTGAAGCTTTCTTT. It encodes CASSLSGHPTGTEAFF.

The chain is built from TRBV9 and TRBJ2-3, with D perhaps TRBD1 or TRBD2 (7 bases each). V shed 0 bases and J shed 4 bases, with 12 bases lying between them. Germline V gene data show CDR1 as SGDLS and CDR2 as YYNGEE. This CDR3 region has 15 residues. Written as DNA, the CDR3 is TGTGCCAGCAGCGTAGACCAGGGGGGGGCAGATACGCAGTATTTT. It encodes CASSVDQGGADTQYF.

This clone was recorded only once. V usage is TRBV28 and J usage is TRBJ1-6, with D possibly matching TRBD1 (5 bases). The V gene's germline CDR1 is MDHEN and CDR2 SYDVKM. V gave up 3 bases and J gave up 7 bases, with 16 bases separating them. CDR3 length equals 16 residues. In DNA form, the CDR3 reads TGTGCCAGCAGTTTCCTCTCGGGTGGGGGGAATTCACCCCTCCACTTT. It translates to CASSFLSGGGNSPLHF.

DNA of the CDR3: TGTGCCAGCAGCAAAGAAGGACAGTACGGAGAGGGTGAAAAACTGTTTTTT. It codes for CASSKEGQYGEGEKLFF. J is TRBJ1-4 and V is TRBV21-1; the D call in the table, TRBD1, was not verified against the DNA. TRBV21-1 is described as a pseudogene. This CDR3 spans 17 amino acids.

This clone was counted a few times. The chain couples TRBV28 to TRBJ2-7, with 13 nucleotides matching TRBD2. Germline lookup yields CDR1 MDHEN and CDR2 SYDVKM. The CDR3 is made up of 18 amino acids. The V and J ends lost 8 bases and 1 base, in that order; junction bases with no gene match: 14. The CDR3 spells CASPPRTSGRLESYEQYF. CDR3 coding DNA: TGTGCCAGCCCTCCGAGGACTAGCGGGAGATTGGAGTCCTACGAGCAGTACTTC.